A selection of T cell receptor beta chains follows, all from one sample in a study of beta chain features in type 1 diabetes. Sequencing used immunoSEQ multiplex PCR; TCRdb keeps in-frame clones, though not all of them. The data show fewer than 300,000 clones, with around 21% seen just once and about 0.028% held by the top ten. Sample: naive CD4+ T cells from blood. The receptors stem from a woman aged 40 to 49 with type 1 diabetes. The CDR3 runs from the conserved cysteine through the conserved F or W. A D gene is named only where the DNA matches it firmly. Some rows have no size entry. The others give once, few or many, or a class for an expanded clone.

d_call,j_call,v_call,clone_size,cdr3_nt,cdr3_aa
TRBD2,TRBJ2-1,TRBV18,few,TGTGCCAGCTCACCCCCCGGACTAGCGGGAGGGGGTGAGCAGTTCTTC,CASSPPGLAGGGEQFF
-,TRBJ2-1,TRBV14,few,TGTGCCAGCAGCCAAGATGGCGGGACCGCCTACAATGAGCAGTTCTTC,CASSQDGGTAYNEQFF
-,TRBJ1-2,TRBV7-9,-,TGTGCCAGCAGCTCGGACTGGGATGGCTACACCTTC,CASSSDWDGYTF
-,TRBJ2-7,TRBV10-3,-,TGTGCCATCAGTGAGACGGGGACAACCTACGAGCAGTACTTC,CAISETGTTYEQYF
-,TRBJ1-5,TRBV30,-,TGTGCCTGGAGCCCCCTTTATAGCAATCAGCCCCAGCATTTT,CAWSPLYSNQPQHF
-,TRBJ2-7,TRBV5-1,-,TGCGCCAGCAGCTTGATAACTAGTAACTACGAGCAGTACTTC,CASSLITSNYEQYF
-,TRBJ1-2,TRBV28,-,TGTGCCAGCAGTTTATCAGGCCCCTATGGCTACACCTTC,CASSLSGPYGYTF
-,TRBJ2-1,TRBV18,few,TGTGCCAGCTCACTTGCGGCAGGAGGGAATTCCAATGAGCAGTTCTTC,CASSLAAGGNSNEQFF
TRBD1,TRBJ2-6,TRBV7-2,-,TGTGCCAGCAGCGAGGACAGGGTAGTCCTGACTTTC,CASSEDRVVLTF
TRBD2,TRBJ2-3,TRBV15,-,TGTGCCACCAGCAGAGGTTCGGCGGGGGGCACAGATACGCAGTATTTT,CATSRGSAGGTDTQYF
TRBD1,TRBJ2-3,TRBV7-9,-,TGTGCCAGCAGTCTACAGGGGATGGGCACAGATACGCAGTATTTT,CASSLQGMGTDTQYF